What follows are 30 T cell receptor beta chains derived from one specimen sequenced in a study of blood T cell repertoires in COVID-19. The protocol was immunoSEQ multiplex PCR, while the TCRdb copy is restricted to in-frame clones and leaves out a portion. This repertoire shows approximately 110,000 clones, around 88% found once; its top ten account for about 5.7%. The material sequenced was peripheral blood. The receptors originated from a human donor in a cohort sampled during active COVID-19.

This clone was detected a few times. This chain joins TRBV7-9 and TRBJ2-7; TRBD1 matches 9 bases. CDR3 size: 15 residues. V lost 4 bases to trimming and J lost 5 bases; unmatched junction nucleotides: 9. CDR1 and CDR2 (germline): SEHNR, FQNEAQ (reference sequence). As DNA, the CDR3 is TGTGCCAGCAGCTCAACCGGGACAGGGACTCACGAGCAGTACTTC. This codes for CASSSTGTGTHEQYF.

The chain uses TRBV5-1 and TRBJ2-1; TRBD1 is a possible D gene (7 bases). CDR1 is SGHRS and CDR2 is YFSETQ in the germline V gene. This CDR3 region has 20 residues. V lost 0 bases to trimming and J lost 2 bases, with 24 bases between them. CDR3 sequence (DNA): TGCGCCAGCAGCTTGGCCGGGACAGTCCGGGGGCTCGGCGCCTACAATGAGCAGTTCTTC. Residues: CASSLAGTVRGLGAYNEQFF.

The chain couples TRBV27 to TRBJ1-2, with 8 bases fitting TRBD1. This CDR3 is 14 amino acids long. Unmatched junction bases numbered 3, after V lost 6 bases and J lost 0 bases. Germline V gene sequence: CDR1 MNHEY, CDR2 SMNVEV (reference sequence). CDR3 amino acids: CASSPDRANYGYTF. In DNA, the CDR3 is TGTGCCAGCAGCCCGGACAGGGCTAACTATGGCTACACCTTC.

J is TRBJ2-7 and V is TRBV5-6, with D maybe TRBD1 (6 bases). V lost 5 bases and J lost 0, with 15 bases in between. This CDR3 contains 15 residues. Looked up from germline, CDR1 is SGHDT and CDR2 is YYEEEE. The CDR3 region has the DNA TGTGCCAGCAGGAATCAGGGGACCCACTCCTACGAGCAGTACTTC. The encoded protein is CASRNQGTHSYEQYF.

This chain uses TRBV11-2 with TRBJ2-7; 9 bases fit TRBD2. The CDR3 sequence is 16 residues long. Germline trimming cut 3 bases from V and 2 bases from J; bases unmatched to any gene: 8. Germline CDR1 is SGHAT and CDR2 is FQNNGV. This chain's CDR3 is CASSFLAGSVPYEQYF. In DNA, the CDR3 is TGTGCCAGCAGCTTCCTAGCGGGATCAGTCCCCTACGAGCAGTACTTC.

The chain joins TRBV2 to TRBJ1-5; D is uncertain. Germline CDR1 reads SNHLY; CDR2 reads FYNNEI. Between the trimmed V and J ends, which lost 8 bases and 0 bases, there was a span of 11 bases. The CDR3 is made up of 14 amino acids. DNA for the CDR3: TGTGCCAGCGGTGCAGAATATAGCAATCAGCCCCAGCATTTT. Translating it yields CASGAEYSNQPQHF.

This CDR3 is CASSPGTSGYEQYF. CDR3 sequence (DNA): TGCGCCAGCAGCCCTGGGACTAGTGGCTACGAGCAGTACTTC. The V call is TRBV5-1, the J call TRBJ2-7, with 8 bases that match TRBD2. There are 14 residues in the CDR3. V lost 4 bases, J lost 3 bases, and 6 bases stayed unmatched. Germline V lookup: CDR1 SGHRS, CDR2 YFSETQ.

This chain uses TRBV12-3 or TRBV12-4 with TRBJ2-1, with D possibly TRBD2 on 5 matching bases. This CDR3 region has 13 residues. V was shortened by 5 bases and J by 6 bases, with 11 bases between the two germline ends. CDR3 bases: TGTGCCAGCAGTCCGGGGTTAGGCAATGAGCAGTTCTTC. Its protein is CASSPGLGNEQFF.

This chain links TRBV7-6 with TRBJ2-5, with 9 bases identical to TRBD2. Germline-derived CDR1 and CDR2 are SGHVS and FNYEAQ. V shed 5 bases and J 3 bases; nucleotides not matched to a gene: 13. The CDR3 is made up of 17 amino acids. The CDR3 loop reads CASSLEGATSGKETQYF. As DNA, the CDR3 is TGTGCCAGCAGCCTGGAGGGGGCGACTAGCGGCAAAGAGACCCAGTACTTC.

This clone was observed once. The chain links TRBV28 to TRBJ2-1; 9 positions match TRBD1. CDR1 is MDHEN and CDR2 is SYDVKM in the germline V gene. The J segment lost 6 bases and the V segment lost 5 bases, leaving 11 bases of the junction unmatched. The CDR3 runs to 16 residues. DNA for the CDR3: TGTGCCAGCAGTAAGACCGGGACAGGGTTAAGCAATGAGCAGTTCTTC. Its protein product is CASSKTGTGLSNEQFF.

The chain uses TRBV27 and TRBJ1-2; D may be TRBD1 (5 bases). The CDR3 has 13 residues. V was cut by 6 bases and J by 8 bases, with 16 bases left in between. CDR1 and CDR2 from the germline V gene are MNHEY and SMNVEV (reference sequence). CDR3 sequence: CASRLGGSPGYTF. The CDR3 DNA follows: TGTGCCAGCAGACTGGGGGGGTCTCCGGGCTACACCTTC.

The V and J genes are TRBV11-2 and TRBJ1-2; 10 nucleotides align to TRBD1. J was trimmed by 7 bases and V by 1 base; bases with no gene match: 6. CDR1 is SGHAT and CDR2 is FQNNGV in the germline V gene. This CDR3 has 15 residues. The CDR3 nucleotides read TGTGCCAGCAGCTTAGCCCCCGACAGGGGGCCTGGCTACACCTTC. Translation gives CASSLAPDRGPGYTF.

V gene TRBV2 combines with J gene TRBJ1-2; D not resolved. The CDR3 contains 16 residues. Trimming took 3 bases from V and 1 from J, leaving 15 bases between them. Germline CDR1 is SNHLY and CDR2 is FYNNEI. CDR3 in amino acids: CASSEEGPASNYGYTF. In nucleotides, the CDR3 is TGTGCCAGCAGTGAGGAGGGCCCGGCCAGTAACTATGGCTACACCTTC.

For this clone: Different DNA sequences within this sample yield the same CDR3. The rearrangement joins TRBV30 to TRBJ2-5, with D perhaps matching TRBD2 (5 bases). Per the germline V gene, CDR1 is GTSNPN and CDR2 is SVGIG (reference sequence). The CDR3 length is 12 residues. V was shortened by 0 bases and J by 5 bases, with 7 bases between the two germline ends. The CDR3 here is CAWSVRRETQYF. CDR3 coding DNA: TGTGCCTGGAGTGTACGGAGGGAGACCCAGTACTTC.

The gene calls are TRBV5-1 and TRBJ2-7; maybe TRBD2 (6 bases). The CDR3 loop spans 15 amino acids. CDR1 SGHRS and CDR2 YFSETQ come from the germline V gene. Trimming removed 4 bases from V and 0 bases from J, with 14 bases in between. The CDR3 coding sequence is TGCGCCAGCAGCACCGGGACTGTCGACTCCTACGAGCAGTACTTC. Translated, it gives CASSTGTVDSYEQYF.

This clone was detected only once. The chain employs TRBV6-2 or TRBV6-3 and TRBJ2-7; D is possibly TRBD2 (6 bases). CDR3 size: 14 residues. With 3 bases removed from V and 3 bases from J, the gap between germline ends came to 12 bases. CDR1 and CDR2 (germline): MNHEY, SVGEGT. The CDR3 loop is CASSYRGSLYEQYF. The DNA of the CDR3 is TGTGCCAGCAGTTATCGGGGGAGTCTCTACGAGCAGTACTTC.

This clone was detected once. The gene calls are TRBV3-1 (or the pseudogene TRBV3-2) and TRBJ2-1; 8 nucleotides line up with TRBD2. Trimming removed 4 bases from V and 9 bases from J; junction bases left unmatched: 8. The CDR3 runs to 14 residues. Germline V gene lookup returns CDR1 LGHDT and CDR2 YNNKEL (reference sequence). The DNA of the CDR3 is TGTGCCAGCAGCCCTCTGACTAGCGCGGCTGAGCAGTTCTTC. It is translated as CASSPLTSAAEQFF.

V is TRBV7-2 and J is TRBJ2-7; 8 bases map to TRBD2. The CDR3 contains 15 residues. Germline CDR1 SGHTA, CDR2 FQGNSA. The ends lost 2 bases at V and 6 bases at J; junction bases unmatched: 9. The CDR3 DNA sequence: TGTGCCAGCAGCTTAAATGGAGCGGGAGCATCCGAGCAGTACTTC. Its protein product is CASSLNGAGASEQYF.

The CDR3 nucleotides read TGTGCCAGCAGTTACAAGGGGGCTGGGGCCAACGTCCTGACTTTC. Translated, it gives CASSYKGAGANVLTF. The J gene is TRBJ2-6, the V gene TRBV6-2 or TRBV6-3; maybe TRBD1 (6 bases). This CDR3 contains 15 residues. The V gene's germline CDR1 is MNHEY and CDR2 SVGEGT. Between the trimmed V and J ends, which lost 2 bases and 2 bases, there was a span of 7 bases.

The V call is TRBV6-5, the J call TRBJ2-2; unclear D gene. The germline V gene encodes CDR1 MNHEY and CDR2 SVGAGI. V was pared by 7 bases and J by 0 bases, with 3 bases between. The CDR3 consists of 12 residues. CDR3 nucleotides: TGTGCCAGCACAGCGAACACCGGGGAGCTGTTTTTT. Translated: CASTANTGELFF.

Here the CDR3 reads CAWDRVANYGYTF. The CDR3 region has the DNA TGTGCCTGGGACAGGGTCGCTAACTATGGCTACACCTTC. The chain uses TRBV30 and TRBJ1-2, with 7 bases lining up with TRBD1. V was clipped by 5 bases and J by 0 bases; unmatched bases: 3. The CDR3 consists of 13 residues. From germline, CDR1 is GTSNPN and CDR2 SVGIG (reference sequence). Complete variable domain (other parts from reference TRBV30 and TRBJ1-2): SQTIHQWPATLVQPVGSPLSLECTVEGTSNPNLYWYRQAAGRGLQLLFYSVGIGQISSEVPQNLSASRPQDRQFILSSKKLLLSDSGFYLCAWDRVANYGYTFGSGTRLTVV.

This chain uses TRBV7-2 with TRBJ1-3; D gene uncertain. This CDR3 contains 14 residues. V was cut by 5 bases and J by 1 base, with 9 bases left in between. Germline CDR1 SGHTA, CDR2 FQGNSA. CDR3 in amino acids: CASSAVVSGNTIYF. CDR3 in DNA: TGTGCCAGCAGCGCGGTTGTTTCTGGAAACACCATATATTTT.

V gene TRBV19 combines with J gene TRBJ2-1; TRBD2 matches at 12 bases. This CDR3 is built from 18 residues. In germline, CDR1 is LNHDA, CDR2 SQIVND (reference sequence). The trim removed 5 bases at V and 0 bases at J, leaving 8 bases unmatched. CDR3 in amino acids: CASSRTSGTLSSYNEQFF. DNA of the CDR3: TGTGCCAGTAGTCGGACTAGCGGGACCCTTAGCTCCTACAATGAGCAGTTCTTC.

V usage is TRBV2 and J usage is TRBJ2-3; perhaps TRBD1 as D (6 bases). The CDR3 extends over 15 amino acids. Germline V gives CDR1 SNHLY, CDR2 FYNNEI. V lost 3 bases and J 0 bases, leaving 10 bases between the germline ends. CDR3 region: CASSEGQTSTDTQYF. CDR3 coding DNA: TGTGCCAGCAGTGAGGGACAAACTAGCACAGATACGCAGTATTTT.

This clone has only one observation. The chain links TRBV7-2 to TRBJ1-6; D is perhaps TRBD1 (6 bases). V lost 5 bases and J lost 8, with 13 bases in between. CDR3 size: 14 residues. Germline assignment: CDR1 SGHTA and CDR2 FQGNSA. The CDR3 here is CASSPTQGYSPLHF. Written as DNA, the CDR3 is TGTGCCAGCAGCCCGACGCAGGGGTATTCACCCCTCCACTTT.

The chain has TRBV6-2 or TRBV6-3 and TRBJ2-7; D might be TRBD2 (6 bases). Trimming left V 5 bases short and J 4 bases short, with 15 bases between. Germline V gene sequence: CDR1 MNHEY, CDR2 SVGEGT. The CDR3 runs to 14 residues. CDR3: CASSGSPLAYEQYF. CDR3 DNA: TGTGCCAGCAGTGGCTCGCCACTAGCATACGAGCAGTACTTC.

The CDR3 nucleotides are TGTGCCAGCACCCACATGGGGGCCACTGAAGCTTTCTTT. Encoded protein: CASTHMGATEAFF. The chain has TRBV7-4 and TRBJ1-1, with a weak D call TRBD1 (6 bases). Germline lookup yields CDR1 SGHVT and CDR2 SQSDAQ. This CDR3 is 13 amino acids long. V was cut by 7 bases and J by 4 bases, with 13 bases left in between.

This chain links TRBV5-6 with TRBJ2-2; no clear D. With 0 bases removed from V and 9 bases from J, the gap between germline ends came to 12 bases. This CDR3 is built from 14 residues. Per the germline V gene, CDR1 is SGHDT and CDR2 is YYEEEE. The CDR3 here is CASSLDGRTRELFF. CDR3 bases: TGTGCCAGCAGCTTGGATGGCCGTACCCGGGAGCTGTTTTTT.

The V and J genes are TRBV3-1 (or the pseudogene TRBV3-2) and TRBJ2-3, with TRBD2 matching 8 bases. J gave up 9 bases and V 0 bases, and 14 bases lay outside the gene matches. Germline-derived CDR1 and CDR2 are LGHDT and YNNKEL (reference sequence). The CDR3 consists of 17 residues. The CDR3 is CASSQDSLAGQRNTQYF. In DNA, the CDR3 is TGTGCCAGCAGCCAAGACAGCCTAGCGGGCCAGAGGAACACGCAGTATTTT.

The chain has TRBV4-1 and TRBJ2-3; 14 bases map to TRBD2. CDR3 length: 17 residues. Germline-derived CDR1 and CDR2 are MGHRA and YSYEKL. With V trimmed by 4 bases and J by 7 bases, 10 bases remained unmatched. CDR3 in amino acids: CASSLKPGTSGSHTQYF. As DNA, the CDR3 is TGCGCCAGCAGCCTGAAACCCGGGACTAGCGGGAGTCATACGCAGTATTTT.